This entry describes one T cell receptor (beta chain). Its specificity is unknown. The data are from a study of OX40 agonist ivuxolimab in advanced cancers. About the study: Those treated in dose escalation had hepatocellular carcinoma, melanoma, renal cell cancer or head and neck cancer.

Study results and caveats: Some nonresponders also had low normalized T-cell clonal expansion. Near-lowest levels of clonal expansion characterized partial responders at 0.1-3.0 mg/kg.

Patients were excluded for autoimmune disease history or systemic immunosuppression. Generated by immunoSEQ multiplex PCR, the TCRdb table keeps only in-frame clones and is missing some. The sample has more than 55,000 clones, about 88% seen once. The TCR sequence derives from an adult with an advanced solid tumor such as melanoma, head and neck, liver or kidney cancer. The input for sequencing was CD4+ or CD8+ T cells sorted from blood, taken in a trial of the OX40 agonist ivuxolimab.

The CDR3 is CASSRLTNSNQPQHF. Here the CDR3 DNA reads TGTGCCAGCAGTAGACTCACTAATAGCAATCAGCCCCAGCATTTT. The chain couples TRBV2 to TRBJ1-5; D uncertain. The CDR3 is 15 residues long. Germline V gene data show CDR1 as SNHLY and CDR2 as FYNNEI. V was trimmed by 5 bases and J by 0 bases, leaving 11 bases between them.